Sequencing of this T cell receptor beta chain was carried out in a study of shared clonotypes between healthy human individuals. Study-wide context: The people who gave samples were a couple of women and a few men aged 18 to 49.

On this clone: Its antigen is currently unknown.

The method was immunoSEQ multiplex PCR; TCRdb's version includes in-frame clones alone and lacks a portion of them. This table has roughly 640,000 clones, roughly 70% appearing once. The CDR3 runs to 13 residues. Deletions cut 0 bases from V and 13 bases from J, with 16 bases between. Germline assignment: CDR1 KGHSH and CDR2 LQKENI. Adult Caucasians living in Nashville, Tennessee made up all of the donors. Study-wide points: Few donors limited the genetic and exposure-history diversity represented.

The sample comprised memory CD4+ T cells sorted from blood. Sample subset: CD45RA-negative fraction. This TCR was sampled from a woman aged 25 to 39 in good health. The chain has TRBV18 and TRBJ2-7, with D possibly matching TRBD1 (5 bases). CDR3 sequence reads: CASSPPVLQGKYF. CDR3 DNA sequence: TGTGCCAGCTCACCACCGGTTCTCCAGGGTAAATACTTC.